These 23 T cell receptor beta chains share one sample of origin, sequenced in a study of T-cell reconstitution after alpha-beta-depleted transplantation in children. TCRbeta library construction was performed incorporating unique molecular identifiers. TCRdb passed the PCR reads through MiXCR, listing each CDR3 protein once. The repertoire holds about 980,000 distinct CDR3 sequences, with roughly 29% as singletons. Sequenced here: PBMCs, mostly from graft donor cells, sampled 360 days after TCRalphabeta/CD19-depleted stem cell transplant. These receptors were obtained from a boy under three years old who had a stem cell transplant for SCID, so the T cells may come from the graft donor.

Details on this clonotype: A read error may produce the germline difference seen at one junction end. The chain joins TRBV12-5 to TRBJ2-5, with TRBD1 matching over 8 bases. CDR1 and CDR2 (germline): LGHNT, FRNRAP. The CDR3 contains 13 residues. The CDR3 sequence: CASGLDGGGQADF. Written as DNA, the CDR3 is TGTGCTAGTGGTTTGGACGGAGGGGGACAGGCGGACTTC. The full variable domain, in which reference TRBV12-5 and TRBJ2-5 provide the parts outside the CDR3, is DARVTQTPRHKVTEMGQEVTMRCQPILGHNTVFWYRQTMMQGLELLAYFRNRAPLDDSGMPKDRFSAEMPDATLATLKIQPSEPRDSAVYFCASGLDGGGQADFGPGTRLLVL.

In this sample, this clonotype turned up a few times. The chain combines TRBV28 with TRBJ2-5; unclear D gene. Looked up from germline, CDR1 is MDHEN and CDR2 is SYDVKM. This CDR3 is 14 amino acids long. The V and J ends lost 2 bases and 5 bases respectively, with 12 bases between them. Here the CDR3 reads CASSLSLLTETQYF. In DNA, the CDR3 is TGTGCCAGCAGTTTAAGTTTGCTGACGGAGACCCAGTACTTC. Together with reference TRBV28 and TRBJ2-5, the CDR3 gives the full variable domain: DVKVTQSSRYLVKRTGEKVFLECVQDMDHENMFWYRQDPGLGLRLIYFSYDVKMKEKGDIPEGYSVSREKKERFSLILESASTNQTSMYLCASSLSLLTETQYFGPGTRLLVL.

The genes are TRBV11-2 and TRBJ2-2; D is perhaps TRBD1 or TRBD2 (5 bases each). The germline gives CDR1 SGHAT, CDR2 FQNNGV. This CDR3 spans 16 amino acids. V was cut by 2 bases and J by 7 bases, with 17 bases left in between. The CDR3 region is CASSLRAGSLSGELFF. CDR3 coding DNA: TGTGCCAGCAGCTTAAGAGCAGGGAGCTTGAGCGGGGAGCTGTTTTTT.

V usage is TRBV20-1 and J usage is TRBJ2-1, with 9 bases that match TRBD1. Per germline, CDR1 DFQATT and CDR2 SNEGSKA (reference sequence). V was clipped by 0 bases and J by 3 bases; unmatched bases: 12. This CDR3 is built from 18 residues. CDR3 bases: TGCAGTGCTAGAGACGAGCCCGACAGGGGGAGGTACTACAATGAGCAGTTCTTC. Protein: CSARDEPDRGRYYNEQFF.

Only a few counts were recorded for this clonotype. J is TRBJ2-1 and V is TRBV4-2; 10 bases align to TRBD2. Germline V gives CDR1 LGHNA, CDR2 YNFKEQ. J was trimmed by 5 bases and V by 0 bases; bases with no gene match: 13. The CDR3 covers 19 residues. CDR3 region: CASSQDRTSGALEDNEQFF. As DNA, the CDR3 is TGTGCCAGCAGCCAAGATAGGACTAGCGGTGCTCTGGAGGACAATGAGCAGTTCTTC.

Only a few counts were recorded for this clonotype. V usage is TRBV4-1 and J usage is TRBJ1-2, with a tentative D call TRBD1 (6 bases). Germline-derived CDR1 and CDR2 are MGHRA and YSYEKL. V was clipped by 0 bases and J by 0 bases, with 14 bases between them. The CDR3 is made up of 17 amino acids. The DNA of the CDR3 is TGCGCCAGCAGCCAAGATGGAGGGGCAGGGGCTAACTATGGCTACACCTTC. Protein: CASSQDGGAGANYGYTF.

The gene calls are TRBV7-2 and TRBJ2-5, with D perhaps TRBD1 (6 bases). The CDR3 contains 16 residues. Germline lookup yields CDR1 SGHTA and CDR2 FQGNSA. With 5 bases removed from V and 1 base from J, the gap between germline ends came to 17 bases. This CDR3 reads CASSPALDRLQETQYF. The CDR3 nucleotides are TGTGCCAGCAGCCCTGCCCTCGACAGGCTCCAAGAGACCCAGTACTTC.

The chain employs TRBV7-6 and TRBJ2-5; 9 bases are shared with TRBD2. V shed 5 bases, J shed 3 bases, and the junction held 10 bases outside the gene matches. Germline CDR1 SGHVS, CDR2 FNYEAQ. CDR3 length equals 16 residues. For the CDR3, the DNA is TGTGCCAGCAGCCCCCAGGTCCTAGCGGGGAAAGAGACCCAGTACTTC. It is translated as CASSPQVLAGKETQYF. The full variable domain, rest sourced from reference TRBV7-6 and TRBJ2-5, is GAGVSQSPRYKVTKRGQDVALRCDPISGHVSLYWYRQALGQGPEFLTYFNYEAQQDKSGLPNDRFSAERPEGSISTLTIQRTEQRDSAMYRCASSPQVLAGKETQYFGPGTRLLVL.

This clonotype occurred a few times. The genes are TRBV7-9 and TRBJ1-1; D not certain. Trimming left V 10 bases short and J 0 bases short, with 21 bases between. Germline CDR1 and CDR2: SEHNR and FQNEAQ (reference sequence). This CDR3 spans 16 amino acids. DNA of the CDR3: TGTGCCACGACCTCTCGGACGGCTAAAATGAACACTGAAGCTTTCTTT. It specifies CATTSRTAKMNTEAFF.

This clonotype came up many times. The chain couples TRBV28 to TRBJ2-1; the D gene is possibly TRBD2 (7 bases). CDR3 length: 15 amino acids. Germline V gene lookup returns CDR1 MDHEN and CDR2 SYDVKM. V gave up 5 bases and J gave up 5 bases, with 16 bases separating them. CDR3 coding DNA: TGTGCCAGCAGTCCCCGGGGGGCCAGGGACAATGAGCAGTTCTTC. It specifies CASSPRGARDNEQFF.

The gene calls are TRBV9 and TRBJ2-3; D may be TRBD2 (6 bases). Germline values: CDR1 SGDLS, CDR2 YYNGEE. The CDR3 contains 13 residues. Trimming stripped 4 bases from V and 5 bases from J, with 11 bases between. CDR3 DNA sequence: TGTGCCAGCAGCCGGGGAGGAGTAGATACGCAGTATTTT. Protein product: CASSRGGVDTQYF. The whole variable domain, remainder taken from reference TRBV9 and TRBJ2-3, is DSGVTQTPKHLITATGQRVTLRCSPRSGDLSVYWYQQSLDQGLQFLIQYYNGEERAKGNILERFSAQQFPDLHSELNLSSLELGDSALYFCASSRGGVDTQYFGPGTRLTVL.

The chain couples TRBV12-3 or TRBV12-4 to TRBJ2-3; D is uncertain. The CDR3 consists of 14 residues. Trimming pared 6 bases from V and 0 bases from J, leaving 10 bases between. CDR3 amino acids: CASSIGGSTDTQYF. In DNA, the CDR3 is TGTGCCAGCAGCATCGGTGGGAGCACAGATACGCAGTATTTT.

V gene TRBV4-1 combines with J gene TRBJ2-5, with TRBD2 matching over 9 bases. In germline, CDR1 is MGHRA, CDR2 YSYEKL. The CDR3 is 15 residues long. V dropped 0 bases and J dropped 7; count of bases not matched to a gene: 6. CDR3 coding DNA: TGCGCCAGCAGCCAAGATCTCACTAGCGGGTGGACCCAGTACTTC. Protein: CASSQDLTSGWTQYF.

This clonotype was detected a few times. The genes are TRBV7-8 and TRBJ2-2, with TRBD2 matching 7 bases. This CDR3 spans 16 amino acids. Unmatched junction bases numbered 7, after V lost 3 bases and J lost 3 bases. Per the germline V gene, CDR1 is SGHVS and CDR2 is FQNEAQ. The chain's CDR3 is CASSFFASGHTGELFF. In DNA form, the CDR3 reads TGTGCCAGCAGCTTTTTTGCTAGCGGTCACACCGGGGAGCTGTTTTTT.

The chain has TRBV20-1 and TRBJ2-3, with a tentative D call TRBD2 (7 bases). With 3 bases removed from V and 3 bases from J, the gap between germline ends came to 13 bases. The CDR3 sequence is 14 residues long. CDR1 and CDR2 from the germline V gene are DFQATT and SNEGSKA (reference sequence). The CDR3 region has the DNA TGCAGTGCTAGTCTCGGGGGGCCTACAGATACGCAGTATTTT. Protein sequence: CSASLGGPTDTQYF.

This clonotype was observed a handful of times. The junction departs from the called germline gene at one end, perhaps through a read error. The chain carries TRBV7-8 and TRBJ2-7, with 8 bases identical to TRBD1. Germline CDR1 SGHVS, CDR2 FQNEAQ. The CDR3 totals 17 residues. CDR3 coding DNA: TGTGCCAGCATCTTAGACAGGGGAAAAAGGACCTTACGCGAGCAGTACTTC. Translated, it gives CASILDRGKRTLREQYF.

The DNA for the CDR3 is TGTGCCAGCACCTTCAAAGGGGACCAAGCCCGGGAGCTGTTTTTT. It specifies CASTFKGDQARELFF. V and J are TRBV21-1 and TRBJ2-2; the table assigns TRBD1, which was not confirmed against the DNA. TRBV21-1 is annotated as a pseudogene. CDR3 length: 15 amino acids.

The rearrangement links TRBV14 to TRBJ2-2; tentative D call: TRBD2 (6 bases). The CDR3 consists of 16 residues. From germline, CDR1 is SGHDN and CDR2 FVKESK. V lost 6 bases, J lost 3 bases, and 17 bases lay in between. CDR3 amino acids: CASSPRASEDTGELFF. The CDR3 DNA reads TGTGCCAGCAGTCCTCGGGCTAGCGAGGACACCGGGGAGCTGTTTTTT.

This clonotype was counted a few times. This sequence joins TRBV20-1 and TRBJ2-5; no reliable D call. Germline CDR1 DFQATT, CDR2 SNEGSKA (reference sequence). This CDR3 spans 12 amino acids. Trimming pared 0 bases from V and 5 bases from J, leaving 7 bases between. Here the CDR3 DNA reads TGCAGTGCTAGAGATGAAGGGGAGACCCAGTACTTC. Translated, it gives CSARDEGETQYF.

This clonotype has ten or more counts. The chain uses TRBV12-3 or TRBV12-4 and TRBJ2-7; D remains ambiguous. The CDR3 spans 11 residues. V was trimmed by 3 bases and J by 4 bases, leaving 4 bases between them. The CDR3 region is CASSFGYEQYF. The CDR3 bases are TGTGCCAGCAGTTTTGGGTACGAGCAGTACTTC.

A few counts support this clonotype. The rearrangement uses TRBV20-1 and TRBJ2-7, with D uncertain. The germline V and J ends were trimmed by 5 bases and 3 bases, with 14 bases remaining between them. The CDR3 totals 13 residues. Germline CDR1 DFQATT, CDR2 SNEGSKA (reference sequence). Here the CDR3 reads CSAPRVSFYEQYF. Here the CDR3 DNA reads TGCAGTGCTCCACGGGTTTCCTTCTACGAGCAGTACTTC.

CDR3 sequence: CASKLLGLTEAFF. The CDR3 DNA follows: TGTGCCAGCAAGCTATTGGGGCTCACTGAAGCTTTCTTT. The rearrangement links TRBV6-2 or TRBV6-3 to TRBJ1-1; D is perhaps TRBD1 (5 bases). The ends were cut back, 7 bases at V and 4 bases at J, with 13 bases in the middle. From germline, CDR1 is MNHEY and CDR2 SVGEGT. The CDR3 spans 13 residues.

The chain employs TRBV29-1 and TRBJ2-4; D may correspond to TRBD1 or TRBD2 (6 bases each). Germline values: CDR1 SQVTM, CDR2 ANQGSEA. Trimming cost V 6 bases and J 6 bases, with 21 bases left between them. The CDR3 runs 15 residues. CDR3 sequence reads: CSVGIGGRMGNIQYF. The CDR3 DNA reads TGCAGCGTGGGAATTGGGGGGCGCATGGGAAACATTCAGTACTTC.